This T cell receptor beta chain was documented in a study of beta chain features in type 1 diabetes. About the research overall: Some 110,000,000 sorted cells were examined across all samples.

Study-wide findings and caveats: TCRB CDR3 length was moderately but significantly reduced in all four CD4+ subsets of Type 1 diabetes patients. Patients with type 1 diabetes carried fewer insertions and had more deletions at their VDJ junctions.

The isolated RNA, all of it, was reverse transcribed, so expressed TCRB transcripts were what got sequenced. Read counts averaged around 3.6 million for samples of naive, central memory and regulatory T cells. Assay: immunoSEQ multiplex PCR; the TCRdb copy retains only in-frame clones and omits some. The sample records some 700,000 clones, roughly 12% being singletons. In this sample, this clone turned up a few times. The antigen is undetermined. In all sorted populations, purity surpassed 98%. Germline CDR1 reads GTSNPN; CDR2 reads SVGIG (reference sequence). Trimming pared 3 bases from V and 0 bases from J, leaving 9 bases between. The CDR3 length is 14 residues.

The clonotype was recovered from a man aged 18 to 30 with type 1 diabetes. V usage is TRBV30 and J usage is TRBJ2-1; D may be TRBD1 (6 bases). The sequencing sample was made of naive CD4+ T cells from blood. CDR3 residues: CAWRQGSSYNEQFF. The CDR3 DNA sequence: TGTGCCTGGAGACAGGGAAGCTCCTACAATGAGCAGTTCTTC. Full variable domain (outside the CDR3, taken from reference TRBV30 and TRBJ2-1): SQTIHQWPATLVQPVGSPLSLECTVEGTSNPNLYWYRQAAGRGLQLLFYSVGIGQISSEVPQNLSASRPQDRQFILSSKKLLLSDSGFYLCAWRQGSSYNEQFFGPGTRLTVL.